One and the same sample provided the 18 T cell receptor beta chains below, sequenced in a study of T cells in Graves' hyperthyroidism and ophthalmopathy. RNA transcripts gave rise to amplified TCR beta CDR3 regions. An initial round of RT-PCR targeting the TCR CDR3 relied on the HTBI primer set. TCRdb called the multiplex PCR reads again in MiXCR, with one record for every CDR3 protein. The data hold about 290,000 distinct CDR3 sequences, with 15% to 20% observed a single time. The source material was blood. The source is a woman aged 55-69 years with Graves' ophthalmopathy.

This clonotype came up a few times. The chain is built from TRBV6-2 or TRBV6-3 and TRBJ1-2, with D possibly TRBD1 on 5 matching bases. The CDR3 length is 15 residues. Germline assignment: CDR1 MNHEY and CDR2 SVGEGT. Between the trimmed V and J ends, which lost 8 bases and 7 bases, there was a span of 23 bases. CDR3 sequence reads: CASWGHLRGSGGYTF. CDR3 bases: TGTGCCAGCTGGGGCCACCTGCGGGGATCGGGTGGCTACACCTTC.

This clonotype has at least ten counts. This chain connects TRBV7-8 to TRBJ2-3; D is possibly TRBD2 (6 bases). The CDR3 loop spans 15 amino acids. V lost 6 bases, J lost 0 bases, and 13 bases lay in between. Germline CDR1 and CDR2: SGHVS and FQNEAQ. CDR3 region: CASSSRGTSTDTQYF. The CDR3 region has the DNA TGTGCCAGCAGTTCTCGGGGGACCAGCACAGATACGCAGTATTTT. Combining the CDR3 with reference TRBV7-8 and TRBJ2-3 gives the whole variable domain GAGVSQSPRYKVAKRGQDVALRCDPISGHVSLFWYQQALGQGPEFLTYFQNEAQLDKSGLPSDRFFAERPEGSVSTLKIQRTQQEDSAVYLCASSSRGTSTDTQYFGPGTRLTVL.

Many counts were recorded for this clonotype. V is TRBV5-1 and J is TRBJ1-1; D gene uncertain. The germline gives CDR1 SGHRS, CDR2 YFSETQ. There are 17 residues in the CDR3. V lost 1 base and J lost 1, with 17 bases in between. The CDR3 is CASSLWFRAATNTEAFF. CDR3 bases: TGCGCCAGCAGCTTGTGGTTTAGGGCAGCCACGAACACTGAAGCTTTCTTT.

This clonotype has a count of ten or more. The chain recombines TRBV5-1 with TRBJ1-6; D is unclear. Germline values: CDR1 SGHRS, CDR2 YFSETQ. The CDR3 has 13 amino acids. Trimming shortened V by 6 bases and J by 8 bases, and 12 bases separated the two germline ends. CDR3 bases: TGCGCCAGCAAAGTGACACTGGATTCACCCCTCCACTTT. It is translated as CASKVTLDSPLHF.

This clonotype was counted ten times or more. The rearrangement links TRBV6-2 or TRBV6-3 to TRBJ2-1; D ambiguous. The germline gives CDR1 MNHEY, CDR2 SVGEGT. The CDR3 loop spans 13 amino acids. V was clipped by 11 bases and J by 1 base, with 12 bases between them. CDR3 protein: CAARSDSYNEQFF. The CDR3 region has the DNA TGTGCCGCGAGGTCTGATTCCTACAATGAGCAGTTCTTC.

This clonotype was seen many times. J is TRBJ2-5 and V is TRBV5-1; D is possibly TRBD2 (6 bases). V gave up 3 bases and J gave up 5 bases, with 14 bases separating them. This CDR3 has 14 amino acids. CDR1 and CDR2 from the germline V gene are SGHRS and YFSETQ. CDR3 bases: TGCGCCAGCAGCTACGGGAGTAGTATGGAGACCCAGTACTTC. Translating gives CASSYGSSMETQYF.

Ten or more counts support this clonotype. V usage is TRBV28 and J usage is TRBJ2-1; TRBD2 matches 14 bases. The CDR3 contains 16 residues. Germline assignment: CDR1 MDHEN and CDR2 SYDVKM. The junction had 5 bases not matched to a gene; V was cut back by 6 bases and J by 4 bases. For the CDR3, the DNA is TGTGCCAGCAGCACCCGACTAGCGGGAGGGTACAATGAGCAGTTCTTC. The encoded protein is CASSTRLAGGYNEQFF. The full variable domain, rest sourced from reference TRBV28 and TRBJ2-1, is DVKVTQSSRYLVKRTGEKVFLECVQDMDHENMFWYRQDPGLGLRLIYFSYDVKMKEKGDIPEGYSVSREKKERFSLILESASTNQTSMYLCASSTRLAGGYNEQFFGPGTRLTVL.

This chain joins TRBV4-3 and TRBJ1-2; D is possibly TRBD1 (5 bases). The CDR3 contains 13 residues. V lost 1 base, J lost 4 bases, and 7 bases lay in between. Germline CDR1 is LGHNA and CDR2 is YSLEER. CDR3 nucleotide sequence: TGCGCCAGCAGCCAAGGGGGGATCTATGGCTACACCTTC. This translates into CASSQGGIYGYTF.

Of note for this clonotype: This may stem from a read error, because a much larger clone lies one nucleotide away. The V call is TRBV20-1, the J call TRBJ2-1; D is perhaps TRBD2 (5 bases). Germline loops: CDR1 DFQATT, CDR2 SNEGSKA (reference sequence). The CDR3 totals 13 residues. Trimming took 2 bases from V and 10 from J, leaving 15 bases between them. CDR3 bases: TGCAGTGCTAGACTTGACGGGGTCTACGAGCAGTTCTTC. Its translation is CSARLDGVYEQFF.

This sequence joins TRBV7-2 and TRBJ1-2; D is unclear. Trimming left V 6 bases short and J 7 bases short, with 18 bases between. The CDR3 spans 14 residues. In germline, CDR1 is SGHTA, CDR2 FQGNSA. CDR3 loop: CASRYMEGAGGYTF. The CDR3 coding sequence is TGTGCCAGCAGGTACATGGAGGGAGCCGGTGGCTACACCTTC. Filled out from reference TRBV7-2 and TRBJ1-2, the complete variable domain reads GAGVSQSPSNKVTEKGKDVELRCDPISGHTALYWYRQSLGQGLEFLIYFQGNSAPDKSGLPSDRFSAERTGGSVSTLTIQRTQQEDSAVYLCASRYMEGAGGYTFGSGTRLTVV.

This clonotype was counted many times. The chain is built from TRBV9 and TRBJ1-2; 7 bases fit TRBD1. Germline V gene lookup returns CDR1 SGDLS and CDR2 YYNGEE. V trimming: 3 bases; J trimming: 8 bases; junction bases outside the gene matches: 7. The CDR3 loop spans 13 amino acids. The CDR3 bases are TGTGCCAGCAGCGCTCAGACAGGGACCGGCTACACCTTC. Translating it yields CASSAQTGTGYTF.

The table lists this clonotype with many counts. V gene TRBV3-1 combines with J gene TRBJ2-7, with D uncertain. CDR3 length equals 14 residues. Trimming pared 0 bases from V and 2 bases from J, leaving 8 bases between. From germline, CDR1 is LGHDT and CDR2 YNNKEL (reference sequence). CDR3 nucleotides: TGTGCCAGCAGCCAAGACAGGTGGCCCTACGAGCAGTACTTC. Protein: CASSQDRWPYEQYF.

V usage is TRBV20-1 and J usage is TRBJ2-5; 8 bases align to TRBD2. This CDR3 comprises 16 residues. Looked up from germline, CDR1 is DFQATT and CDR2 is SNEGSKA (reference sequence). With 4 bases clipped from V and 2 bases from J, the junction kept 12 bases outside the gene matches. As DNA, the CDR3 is TGCAGTGCTAACCCCCCTCGGGGGGGGACACAAGAGACCCAGTACTTC. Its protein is CSANPPRGGTQETQYF.

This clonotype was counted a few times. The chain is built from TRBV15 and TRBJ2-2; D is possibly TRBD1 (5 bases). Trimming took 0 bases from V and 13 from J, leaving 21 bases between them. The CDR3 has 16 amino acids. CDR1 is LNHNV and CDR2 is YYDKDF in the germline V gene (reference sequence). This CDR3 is CATSREGNRRGSGLFF. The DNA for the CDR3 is TGTGCCACCAGCAGAGAGGGGAACAGGAGAGGTAGTGGGCTGTTTTTT.

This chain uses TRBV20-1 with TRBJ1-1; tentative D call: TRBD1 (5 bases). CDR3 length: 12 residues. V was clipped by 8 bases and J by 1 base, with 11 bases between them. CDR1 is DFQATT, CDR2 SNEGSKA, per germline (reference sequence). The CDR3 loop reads CSILGQNTEAFF. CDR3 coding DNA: TGCAGTATTCTCGGACAGAACACTGAAGCTTTCTTT.

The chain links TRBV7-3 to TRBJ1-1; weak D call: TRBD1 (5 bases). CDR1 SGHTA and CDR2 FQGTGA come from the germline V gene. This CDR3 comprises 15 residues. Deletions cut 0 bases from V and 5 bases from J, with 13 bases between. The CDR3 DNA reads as TGTGCCAGCAGCTTAACGCCGGGCTGGGGGACTGAAGCTTTCTTT. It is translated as CASSLTPGWGTEAFF.

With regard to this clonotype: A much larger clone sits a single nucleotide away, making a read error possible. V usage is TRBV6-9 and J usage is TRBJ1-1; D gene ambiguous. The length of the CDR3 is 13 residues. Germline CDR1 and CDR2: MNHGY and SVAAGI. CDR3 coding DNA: TGTGCCTGCAGTTACGAGGTGAACACTGAAGCTTTCTTT. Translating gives CACSYEVNTEAFF.

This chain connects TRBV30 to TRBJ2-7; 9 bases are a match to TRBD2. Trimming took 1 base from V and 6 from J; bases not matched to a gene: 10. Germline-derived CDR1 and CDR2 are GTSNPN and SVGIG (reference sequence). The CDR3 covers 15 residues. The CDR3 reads CAWSGFLAGSGEQYF. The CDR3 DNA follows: TGTGCCTGGAGTGGCTTCCTAGCGGGATCCGGCGAGCAGTACTTC.